The 24 T cell receptor beta chains listed next were all sequenced from one sample in a study of cytomegalovirus exposure and HLA in healthy donors. PCR involved 60 Vbeta and 13 Jbeta primers. The assay was immunoSEQ multiplex PCR, and TCRdb's table has in-frame clones only and misses some. The listing contains 150,000 to 200,000 clones. The specimen sequenced was PBMCs. The receptors shown here come from a man aged 30-40 years in good health and CMV-seronegative.

CDR3 region: CASSPGTVGQGYTF. CDR3 in DNA: TGTGCCAGCAGCCCGGGGACAGTCGGCCAGGGCTACACCTTC. The V gene is TRBV7-8, the J gene TRBJ1-2; 7 bases map to TRBD1. Losses at the gene ends were 5 bases for V and 8 bases for J; bases not matched to a gene: 11. Germline V gene sequence: CDR1 SGHVS, CDR2 FQNEAQ. The CDR3 covers 14 residues. Based on the CDR3 plus reference TRBV7-8 and TRBJ1-2, the full variable domain is GAGVSQSPRYKVAKRGQDVALRCDPISGHVSLFWYQQALGQGPEFLTYFQNEAQLDKSGLPSDRFFAERPEGSVSTLKIQRTQQEDSAVYLCASSPGTVGQGYTFGSGTRLTVV.

This chain uses TRBV28 with TRBJ2-7; a possible D gene is TRBD1 (5 bases). V lost 3 bases and J lost 3, with 6 bases in between. Germline V gene lookup returns CDR1 MDHEN and CDR2 SYDVKM. CDR3 size: 12 residues. The CDR3 protein is CASSFRGYEQYF. As DNA, the CDR3 is TGTGCCAGCAGTTTTAGGGGCTACGAGCAGTACTTC.

The chain uses TRBV6-6 and TRBJ1-4, with 9 bases identical to TRBD1. Per the germline V gene, CDR1 is MNHNY and CDR2 is SVGAGI (reference sequence). The V segment lost 5 bases and the J segment 8 bases; nucleotides outside the gene matches: 9. The CDR3 has 15 residues. CDR3 amino acids: CASSPPGQGREKLFF. The CDR3 region has the DNA TGTGCCAGCAGTCCTCCGGGACAGGGACGGGAAAAACTGTTTTTT.

V and J are TRBV7-8 and TRBJ2-2; D call uncertain. Germline CDR1 is SGHVS and CDR2 is FQNEAQ. V was shortened by 5 bases and J by 9 bases, with 13 bases between the two germline ends. The CDR3 length is 13 residues. The CDR3: CASSRGSTRELFF. CDR3 in DNA: TGTGCCAGCAGCAGAGGTAGTACCCGGGAGCTGTTTTTT.

The V call is TRBV30, the J call TRBJ2-1; TRBD2 matches at 8 bases. The CDR3 runs 13 residues. CDR1 GTSNPN and CDR2 SVGIG come from the germline V gene (reference sequence). With 2 bases clipped from V and 6 bases from J, the junction kept 3 bases outside the gene matches. Here the CDR3 DNA reads TGTGCCTGGAGTCCCGGGACTAGCAATGAGCAGTTCTTC. Translating gives CAWSPGTSNEQFF.

V and J are TRBV28 and TRBJ1-1; D is perhaps TRBD1 (6 bases). V was cut by 7 bases and J by 0 bases, with 12 bases left in between. Germline CDR1 MDHEN, CDR2 SYDVKM. CDR3 length equals 14 residues. The CDR3 reads CASIDRPMNTEAFF. For the CDR3, the DNA is TGTGCCAGCATTGACAGGCCCATGAACACTGAAGCTTTCTTT.

The rearrangement uses TRBV5-1 and TRBJ2-5; D is unresolved. CDR3 size: 15 residues. The germline V gene has CDR1 SGHRS and CDR2 YFSETQ. The V end lost 6 bases, the J end lost 4 bases, and 19 bases lay between the germline ends. Here the CDR3 DNA reads TGCGCCAGCACGAAAGGAGAGTTCGAGGCAGAGACCCAGTACTTC. Its translation: CASTKGEFEAETQYF.

In regard to this clone: Distinct nucleotide sequences in the sample also encode this CDR3. The rearrangement links TRBV28 to TRBJ1-1, with D hard to call. The V end lost 5 bases, the J end lost 3 bases, and 10 bases lay between the germline ends. CDR3 length: 13 amino acids. The germline V gene has CDR1 MDHEN and CDR2 SYDVKM. Here the CDR3 DNA reads TGTGCCAGCAGTCTACCCATCGACACTGAAGCTTTCTTT. This encodes CASSLPIDTEAFF.

This chain connects TRBV6-5 to TRBJ2-1, with TRBD1 identical over 7 bases. The CDR3 covers 16 residues. Trimming took 4 bases from V and 4 from J; bases not matched to a gene: 10. Germline loops: CDR1 MNHEY, CDR2 SVGAGI. The CDR3 DNA is TGTGCCAGCAGTTCCTCCCGGGACAGTCCTTACAATGAGCAGTTCTTC. Its translation is CASSSSRDSPYNEQFF.

V usage is TRBV9 and J usage is TRBJ2-4; TRBD1 aligns across 9 bases. There are 12 residues in the CDR3. The germline V gene has CDR1 SGDLS and CDR2 YYNGEE. The V segment lost 3 bases and the J segment 15 bases; nucleotides outside the gene matches: 7. DNA of the CDR3: TGTGCCAGCAGCGGCGCCGGGACAGGGATGTACTTC. The encoded protein is CASSGAGTGMYF.

The chain has TRBV11-1 and TRBJ2-5; 8 positions agree with TRBD2. In germline, CDR1 is SGHAT, CDR2 FQDESV (reference sequence). This CDR3 has 16 residues. Trimming took 7 bases from V and 4 from J; bases not matched to a gene: 14. The CDR3 DNA follows: TGTGCCAGCACCCAAGCTTTCGGGGGGGTAGGAGAGACCCAGTACTTC. Encoded protein: CASTQAFGGVGETQYF.

The rearrangement uses TRBV14 and TRBJ2-1; TRBD2 is a possible D gene (5 bases). Germline V lookup: CDR1 SGHDN, CDR2 FVKESK. V lost 4 bases and J lost 5, with 18 bases in between. This CDR3 contains 16 residues. The chain's CDR3 is CASSLPSGSIHNEQFF. The CDR3 DNA reads as TGTGCCAGCAGCCTCCCTTCGGGGAGCATACACAATGAGCAGTTCTTC.

CDR3 region: CASSLALSEAFF. In nucleotides, the CDR3 is TGTGCCAGCAGCTTAGCTCTAAGCGAAGCTTTCTTT. The gene calls are TRBV7-9 and TRBJ1-1; D remains unclear. The CDR3 totals 12 residues. CDR1 is SEHNR, CDR2 FQNEAQ, per germline (reference sequence). Trimming stripped 0 bases from V and 8 bases from J, with 7 bases between.

V and J are TRBV9 and TRBJ2-1, with no clear D. Trimming stripped 0 bases from V and 7 bases from J, with 8 bases between. This CDR3 has 13 residues. The germline V gene has CDR1 SGDLS and CDR2 YYNGEE. CDR3 region: CASSVALQNEQFF. CDR3 nucleotide sequence: TGTGCCAGCAGCGTAGCTCTACAGAATGAGCAGTTCTTC.

The chain recombines TRBV28 with TRBJ1-2; TRBD1 aligns across 7 bases. V shed 7 bases, J shed 4 bases, and the junction held 6 bases outside the gene matches. Germline lookup yields CDR1 MDHEN and CDR2 SYDVKM. The CDR3 runs 13 residues. CDR3 in amino acids: CASIGGGSYGYTF. CDR3 nucleotides: TGTGCCAGCATAGGGGGCGGTAGCTATGGCTACACCTTC.

This chain uses TRBV6-1 with TRBJ2-7, with 9 nucleotides matching TRBD1. Losses at the gene ends were 9 bases for V and 5 bases for J; bases not matched to a gene: 11. Per the germline V gene, CDR1 is MNHNS and CDR2 is SASEGT. The CDR3 is 14 amino acids. The CDR3 DNA reads as TGTGCCAGTTGTATAGACAGGGGGAACGACGAGCAGTACTTC. It codes for CASCIDRGNDEQYF.

In DNA, the CDR3 is TGCAGCGTTGATGGACTAGCGGGGGCCATTACCTCCTACAATGAGCAGTTCTTC. This gives the protein CSVDGLAGAITSYNEQFF. The V gene is TRBV29-1, the J gene TRBJ2-1, with 13 bases aligning to TRBD2. The CDR3 runs to 18 residues. CDR1 is SQVTM and CDR2 is ANQGSEA in the germline V gene. The J segment lost 0 bases and the V segment lost 3 bases, leaving 8 bases of the junction unmatched.

V and J are TRBV15 and TRBJ2-5, with 12 bases identical to TRBD2. The DNA matches TRBJ2-7 better at its end, which makes the J call doubtful. The CDR3 contains 17 residues. Germline lookup yields CDR1 LNHNV and CDR2 YYDKDF (reference sequence). The CDR3: CATSRPGTSGLSYEQYF. CDR3 coding DNA: TGTGCCACCAGCAGGCCAGGGACTAGCGGGCTTTCCTACGAGCAGTACTTC.

This rearrangement joins TRBV7-9 to TRBJ2-7; 10 positions agree with TRBD1. J lost 5 bases, V lost 5 bases, and 9 bases had no gene match. Germline loops: CDR1 SEHNR, CDR2 FQNEAQ (reference sequence). The CDR3 is made up of 15 amino acids. The CDR3 sequence: CASSPDRGRGHEQYF. The CDR3, as DNA: TGTGCCAGCAGCCCCGACAGGGGGCGAGGCCACGAGCAGTACTTC.

The J gene is TRBJ1-1, the V gene TRBV6-5; 7 nucleotides line up with TRBD1. Trimming at V came to 4 bases and at J to 7 bases, leaving 6 bases not matched to a gene. There are 13 residues in the CDR3. Germline assignment: CDR1 MNHEY and CDR2 SVGAGI. The CDR3 nucleotides are TGTGCCAGCAGTTCTCCGGGGACAGTTGAAGCTTTCTTT. Translating gives CASSSPGTVEAFF.

The chain recombines TRBV27 with TRBJ2-5, with 10 positions matching TRBD2. The germline gives CDR1 MNHEY, CDR2 SMNVEV (reference sequence). This CDR3 is 16 amino acids long. V shed 5 bases, J shed 5 bases, and the junction held 11 bases outside the gene matches. CDR3 protein: CASSPRLAGYWETQYF. DNA of the CDR3: TGTGCCAGCAGTCCACGACTAGCGGGTTATTGGGAGACCCAGTACTTC.

A note on this clone: One end of the junction fails to match germline, which may point to a read error. The chain joins TRBV29-1 to TRBJ1-1, with D possibly being TRBD1 (6 bases). CDR1 and CDR2 (germline): SQVTM, ANQGSEA. The CDR3 runs 13 residues. CDR3 bases: TGCAGCGAAATGGGACACCTGAACGCTGAAGCTTTCTTT. Translating gives CSEMGHLNAEAFF.

The V call is TRBV5-1, the J call TRBJ2-7; 12 bases fit TRBD2. V was pared by 4 bases and J by 0 bases, with 11 bases of the junction left unmatched. The CDR3 sequence is 18 residues long. The germline V gene encodes CDR1 SGHRS and CDR2 YFSETQ. The CDR3: CASSRGEGTSGRSYEQYF. CDR3 nucleotides: TGCGCCAGCAGCAGGGGGGAGGGGACTAGCGGGCGCTCCTACGAGCAGTACTTC.

The V call is TRBV27, the J call TRBJ2-6; TRBD1 matches 8 bases. CDR1 and CDR2 (germline): MNHEY, SMNVEV (reference sequence). After removal of 8 bases from V and 0 bases from J, the junction contained 6 bases not matched to a gene. The CDR3 has 16 amino acids. In nucleotides, the CDR3 is TGTGCCAGCGGTAACAGGGGGAACTCTGGGGCCAACGTCCTGACTTTC. Translated: CASGNRGNSGANVLTF.